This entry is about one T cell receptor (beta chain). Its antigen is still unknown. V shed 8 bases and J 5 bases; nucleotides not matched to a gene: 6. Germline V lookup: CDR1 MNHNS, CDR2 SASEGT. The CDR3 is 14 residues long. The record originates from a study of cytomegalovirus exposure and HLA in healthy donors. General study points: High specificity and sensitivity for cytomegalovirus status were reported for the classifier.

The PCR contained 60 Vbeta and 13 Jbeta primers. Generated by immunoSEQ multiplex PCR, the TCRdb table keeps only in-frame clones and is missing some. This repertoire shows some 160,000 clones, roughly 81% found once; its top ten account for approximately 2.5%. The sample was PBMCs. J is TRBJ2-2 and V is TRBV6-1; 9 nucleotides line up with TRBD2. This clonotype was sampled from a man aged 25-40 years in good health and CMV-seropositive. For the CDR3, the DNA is TGTGCCAGCGGCGGGAGGGCGAGAACCGGGGAGCTGTTTTTT. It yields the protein CASGGRARTGELFF.